The rows below give T cell receptor beta chains drawn from one sample of a study of cytomegalovirus exposure and HLA in healthy donors. TCRdb keeps only in-frame clones here, not all; method: immunoSEQ multiplex PCR. Of hundreds of thousands of clones listed, about nine tenths are singletons. Sequenced input: PBMCs. These TCRs come from a woman aged 18-29 years in good health and CMV-seronegative. CDR3s include the opening cysteine and the closing phenylalanine or tryptophan. Each record gives: V gene, J gene, clone size, D gene, CDR3 DNA, CDR3 protein. D genes are given only for firm matches. Clone sizes are given selectively: once, few, many, or a class where the clone is expanded.

>TRBV6-7|TRBJ1-5|.|.
TGTGCCAGCTTGGGCAGGACACCTTATAGCAATCAGCCCCAGCATTTT
CASLGRTPYSNQPQHF
>TRBV28|TRBJ1-2|.|.
TGTGCCAGCAGTCAAGACCGAGACTCCTATGGCTACACCTTC
CASSQDRDSYGYTF
>TRBV4-1|TRBJ2-1|.|.
TGCGCCAGCAGCCCCGTTGGAGGGAGAAACTACAATGAGCAGTTCTTC
CASSPVGGRNYNEQFF
>TRBV19|TRBJ1-1|.|TRBD1
TGTGCCAGTAGTCCGCAGGGGGCGATGAACACTGAAGCTTTCTTT
CASSPQGAMNTEAFF
>TRBV6-1|TRBJ2-2|.|.
TGTGCCAGCACCCCCAGGGTGATGACCGGGGAGCTGTTTTTT
CASTPRVMTGELFF
>TRBV2|TRBJ2-1|.|TRBD2
TGTGCCAGCAGGATTTACGGCGCGGGAGGGTTAAATGAGCAGTTCTTC
CASRIYGAGGLNEQFF
>TRBV5-6|TRBJ2-7|.|.
TGTGCCAGCAGCTCGAGGTACAGGTCCCAATCCTACGAGCAGTACTTC
CASSSRYRSQSYEQYF
>TRBV6-1|TRBJ2-7|.|.
TGTGCCACCTCTGCTTCGAGGACACCATCCTACGAGCAGTACTTC
CATSASRTPSYEQYF
>TRBV6-1|TRBJ1-3|.|.
TGTGCCAGCAGTGAAGTACAGGGCTCTGGAAACACCATATATTTT
CASSEVQGSGNTIYF
>TRBV28|TRBJ1-2|.|TRBD1
TGTGCCTCCCTTGGACAGGGGCCCTATGGCTACACCTTC
CASLGQGPYGYTF
>TRBV19|TRBJ2-1|few|TRBD2
TGTGCCAGTAGTGCTTTGACTAGCGGGGACAATGAGCAGTTCTTC
CASSALTSGDNEQFF
>TRBV19|TRBJ2-7|.|.
TGTGCCAGTAGTATAGTATGGGCTGGCGAGCAGTACTTC
CASSIVWAGEQYF
>TRBV6-5|TRBJ2-1|once|.
TGTGCCAGCAGCCCTGGGACGGGGGAATACAATGAGCAGTTCTTC
CASSPGTGEYNEQFF
>TRBV5-1|TRBJ1-3|.|.
TGCGCCAGCAGTACCGGGGGGCACACTGGAAACACCATATATTTT
CASSTGGHTGNTIYF
>TRBV11-2|TRBJ2-7|.|TRBD1
TGTGCCAGCAGCTTAGGTGGGACAGCCTACGAGCAGTACTTC
CASSLGGTAYEQYF
>TRBV27|TRBJ2-7|.|TRBD1
TGTGCCAGCAGTCCCCGGGACAGCTCCTACGAGCAGTACTTC
CASSPRDSSYEQYF
>TRBV27|TRBJ1-1|.|.
TGTGCCAGCAGTCTAAGGGGAGGGGGGAACACTGAAGCTTTCTTT
CASSLRGGGNTEAFF
>TRBV4-2|TRBJ2-3|once|.
TGTGCCAGCAGCTCCGGACAGAGCCGCACAGATACGCAGTATTTT
CASSSGQSRTDTQYF
>TRBV2|TRBJ1-2|few|.
TGTGCCAGCAGCAATGAGGGCTATGGCTACACCTTC
CASSNEGYGYTF
>TRBV10-3|TRBJ1-1|.|.
TGTGCCATCAGTGAGTCGGCGGGTCCCAACACTGAAGCTTTCTTT
CAISESAGPNTEAFF
>TRBV6-5|TRBJ2-2|.|TRBD2
TGTGCCAGCAGGCAGGGAGGGGAGAGGGCCGGGGAGCTGTTTTTT
CASRQGGERAGELFF
>TRBV9|TRBJ2-7|few|TRBD2
TGTGCCAGCAGCGGAGGGACTAGCAACGAGCAGTACTTC
CASSGGTSNEQYF
>TRBV2|TRBJ2-1|.|.
TGTGCCAGCACAGCGAAGTACCGCTCCTACAATGAGCAGTTCTTC
CASTAKYRSYNEQFF
>TRBV9|TRBJ2-1|.|TRBD2
TGTGCCAGCAGCGTAGGCGTGACGGGAGGAAGCGGTGAGCAGTTCTTC
CASSVGVTGGSGEQFF
>TRBV9|TRBJ2-5|.|.
TGTGCCAGCAGCGTAGGGGACATCCAAGAGACCCAGTACTTC
CASSVGDIQETQYF
>TRBV5-1|TRBJ2-1|.|TRBD2
TGCGCCAGCAGGGGTACCGGGACTAGCGGGAGGGGTTCCTACAATGAGCAGTTCTTC
CASRGTGTSGRGSYNEQFF
>TRBV30|TRBJ2-3|.|.
TGTGCCTGGAGTGTAGGGGGGGGAGATACGCAGTATTTT
CAWSVGGGDTQYF
>TRBV7-9|TRBJ2-7|.|TRBD2
TGTGCCAGCAGCTTATACCCGGCGGGAGGGAGGGAGCAGTACTTC
CASSLYPAGGREQYF
>TRBV6-1|TRBJ2-2|.|TRBD1
TGTGCCAGCAGTGGGACAGGGGGATCGAACACCGGGGAGCTGTTTTTT
CASSGTGGSNTGELFF
>TRBV5-4|TRBJ2-1|.|TRBD2
TGTGCCAGCAGCTTGGTCGCGGGAGGGGACAATGAGCAGTTCTTC
CASSLVAGGDNEQFF
>TRBV7-2|TRBJ2-5|.|.
TGTGCCAGCAGCCCTTCGCGGGAGACCCAGTACTTC
CASSPSRETQYF
>TRBV28|TRBJ1-5|once|TRBD1
TGTGCCAGCAGTTTTGCTGGACAGGGGGCTAATCAGCCCCAGCATTTT
CASSFAGQGANQPQHF
>TRBV9|TRBJ1-1|few|.
TGTGCCAGCAGCGTAGAGGGACAGAACACTGAAGCTTTCTTT
CASSVEGQNTEAFF
>TRBV28|TRBJ2-1|once|.
TGTGCCAGCGGGCCCCAGGGTGAGCAGTTCTTC
CASGPQGEQFF
>TRBV29-1|TRBJ1-1|.|.
TGCAGCGCACGAATCCGCGGCACTGAAGCTTTCTTT
CSARIRGTEAFF
>TRBV13|TRBJ2-7|.|.
TGTGCCAGCAGCTATACTAAAGCAGCGGCCGAGCAGTACTTC
CASSYTKAAAEQYF
>TRBV28|TRBJ2-2|.|.
TGTGCCAGCAGTTCCGGGACTGATAACACCGGGGAGCTGTTTTTT
CASSSGTDNTGELFF
>TRBV2|TRBJ2-7|.|TRBD1
TGTGCCAGCAGTCCCGGGACAGGGACCTACGAGCAGTACTTC
CASSPGTGTYEQYF
>TRBV6-6|TRBJ2-6|.|TRBD1
TGTGCCATACAGGGGGGTATGTCTGGGGCCAACGTCCTGACTTTC
CAIQGGMSGANVLTF
>TRBV5-4|TRBJ2-3|few|.
TGTGCCAGCAGCCCTAGCACAGATACGCAGTATTTT
CASSPSTDTQYF
>TRBV4-1|TRBJ1-2|.|TRBD1
TGCGCCAGCAGCAACCCGGGGACAGGGAAAGACTACACCTTC
CASSNPGTGKDYTF
>TRBV6-5|TRBJ2-1|.|.
TGTGCCAGCAGTTACTTCGGCTACAATGAGCAGTTCTTC
CASSYFGYNEQFF
>TRBV4-2|TRBJ1-1|.|.
TGTGCCAGCAGCCAAGATAAAAAGGGAGGCCTGGGGAACACTGAAGCTTTCTTT
CASSQDKKGGLGNTEAFF
>TRBV7-8|TRBJ1-5|.|.
TGTGCCAGCAGCTTAGCTCGGGGCGGGGATCAGCCCCAGCATTTT
CASSLARGGDQPQHF
>TRBV9|TRBJ1-1|.|TRBD1
TGTGCCAGCAGCGTAGGCCAGGGGGTGACTGAAGCTTTCTTT
CASSVGQGVTEAFF
>TRBV15|TRBJ1-1|.|.
TGTGCCACCAGCAGACTCGAGAGAGCTGAAGCTTTCTTT
CATSRLERAEAFF
>TRBV7-9|TRBJ1-3|.|.
TGTGCCAGCAGAGACACTGGCTCTGGAAACACCATATATTTT
CASRDTGSGNTIYF
>TRBV2|TRBJ1-4|.|.
TGTGCCAGCAGTTCACCCTTGGAGGGTAGTGAAAAACTGTTTTTT
CASSSPLEGSEKLFF
>TRBV21-1|TRBJ2-1|.|.
TGTGCCAGCGGCGGGCGGGAGGTCTCTTACAATGAGCAGTTCTTC
CASGGREVSYNEQFF
>TRBV27|TRBJ2-1|.|.
TGTGCCAGCAGTTCCACAGGGTCCCCCTACAATGAGCAGTTCTTC
CASSSTGSPYNEQFF
>TRBV19|TRBJ1-5|.|.
TGTGCCAGTAGCATTCACAGGATTAGCAATCAGCCCCAGCATTTT
CASSIHRISNQPQHF
>TRBV7-9|TRBJ2-7|.|.
TGTGCCAGCAGCTCGGAGAAATACGAGCAGTACTTC
CASSSEKYEQYF
>TRBV6-6|TRBJ1-1|.|.
TGTGCCAGCAGTTACTTGCACACCACTGAAGCTTTCTTT
CASSYLHTTEAFF
>TRBV11-2|TRBJ1-1|.|.
TGTGCCAGCAGCTTAGCAGGGGCTCGCCAAGCTTTCTTT
CASSLAGARQAFF
>TRBV28|TRBJ1-3|.|.
TGTGCCTCCGATAGGGGCTCGAGACGGGGGGACACCATATATTTT
CASDRGSRRGDTIYF
>TRBV7-3|TRBJ2-7|.|.
TGTGCCAGCAGCCCCGCGGCGGGCAACCAGGAGCAGTACTTC
CASSPAAGNQEQYF